These 12 T cell receptor beta chains share one sample of origin, sequenced in a study of blood T cells in healthy people across ages. A second PCR of 7 to 11 cycles used a sample-barcoded 5' primer and a J-beta primer mix. TCRdb processed the 5' RACE reads anew with MiXCR; each CDR3 protein has one entry. This table holds over 1,500,000 distinct CDR3 sequences, about two fifths found once. The specimen was blood. All receptors derive from a human donor in good health.

This clonotype has only a few counts. This rearrangement joins TRBV7-2 to TRBJ2-1; D unresolved. Germline lookup yields CDR1 SGHTA and CDR2 FQGNSA. Deletions cut 1 base from V and 3 bases from J, with 10 bases between. The CDR3 length is 15 residues. The CDR3 DNA sequence: TGTGCCAGCAGCTTAGGGACCTTGATCTACAATGAGCAGTTCTTC. Translated: CASSLGTLIYNEQFF.

The J gene is TRBJ2-3, the V gene TRBV2, with D perhaps matching TRBD1 (5 bases). This CDR3 spans 13 amino acids. The V gene lost 2 bases and the J gene lost 7 bases, with 10 bases spanning the gap. The germline CDR1 and CDR2 sequences are SNHLY and FYNNEI. The CDR3 region has the DNA TGTGCCAGCAGTGAAATCCGACAGAATACGCAGTATTTT. It yields the protein CASSEIRQNTQYF. Variable domain in full (rest from reference TRBV2 and TRBJ2-3): EPEVTQTPSHQVTQMGQEVILRCVPISNHLYFYWYRQILGQKVEFLVSFYNNEISEKSEIFDDQFSVERPDGSNFTLKIRSTKLEDSAMYFCASSEIRQNTQYFGPGTRLTVL.

J is TRBJ1-2 and V is TRBV15; D is undetermined. This CDR3 is built from 13 residues. CDR1 and CDR2 (germline): LNHNV, YYDKDF (reference sequence). Trimming stripped 5 bases from V and 5 bases from J, with 12 bases between. CDR3 protein: CATSVRPFYGYTF. DNA of the CDR3: TGTGCCACCAGCGTAAGACCCTTTTATGGCTACACCTTC.

V usage is TRBV4-3 and J usage is TRBJ1-5, with 10 bases identical to TRBD1. Germline CDR1 and CDR2: LGHNA and YSLEER. The CDR3 consists of 17 residues. The V gene end was trimmed by 4 bases and the J gene end by 0 bases; junction bases not matched to a gene: 6. CDR3: CASSLGTGAGSNQPQHF. For the CDR3, the DNA is TGCGCCAGCAGCCTTGGGACAGGGGCCGGTAGCAATCAGCCCCAGCATTTT.

The table lists this clonotype with a few counts. The chain has TRBV20-1 and TRBJ1-1; the D gene is possibly TRBD1 (5 bases). The V end lost 0 bases, the J end lost 8 bases, and 10 bases lay between the germline ends. Germline V gives CDR1 DFQATT, CDR2 SNEGSKA (reference sequence). There are 12 residues in the CDR3. The CDR3 spells CSARDAGREAFF. CDR3 in DNA: TGCAGTGCTAGAGATGCAGGGAGGGAAGCTTTCTTT.

This clonotype was observed a few times. The V and J genes are TRBV5-1 and TRBJ1-1, with D possibly TRBD1 on 6 matching bases. CDR1 and CDR2 (germline): SGHRS, YFSETQ. The CDR3 is 12 residues long. V lost 1 base, J lost 8 bases, and 9 bases lay in between. As DNA, the CDR3 is TGCGCCAGCAGCTTGATAGACAGGGAAGCTTTCTTT. Its translation is CASSLIDREAFF.

There are a few counts of this clonotype. This chain joins TRBV6-6 and TRBJ1-2; 7 nucleotides line up with TRBD1. The V segment lost 0 bases and the J segment 3 bases; nucleotides outside the gene matches: 4. CDR3 length equals 15 residues. The germline V gene encodes CDR1 MNHNY and CDR2 SVGAGI (reference sequence). DNA of the CDR3: TGTGCCAGCAGTTACTCGAGGGGGCGCGACTATGGCTACACCTTC. Protein: CASSYSRGRDYGYTF.

This sequence joins TRBV5-1 and TRBJ2-3; 7 bases map to TRBD2. Trimming cost V 4 bases and J 0 bases; bases outside gene matches: 5. The CDR3 extends over 15 amino acids. Per the germline V gene, CDR1 is SGHRS and CDR2 is YFSETQ. CDR3 in amino acids: CASSTGGVSTDTQYF. CDR3 sequence (DNA): TGCGCCAGCAGCACGGGAGGCGTAAGCACAGATACGCAGTATTTT.

This chain links TRBV5-5 with TRBJ1-1; D is perhaps TRBD1 (6 bases). Per germline, CDR1 SGHKS and CDR2 YYEKEE (reference sequence). This CDR3 region has 15 residues. V gave up 4 bases and J gave up 4 bases, with 17 bases separating them. The CDR3 DNA is TGTGCCAGCAGCCAGCTTGGGAGAGGGGGCACTGAAGCTTTCTTT. It is translated as CASSQLGRGGTEAFF.

The rearrangement links TRBV6-6 to TRBJ2-7; the D is unclear. The germline V gene has CDR1 MNHNY and CDR2 SVGAGI (reference sequence). This CDR3 contains 12 residues. Trimming took 10 bases from V and 4 from J, leaving 14 bases between them. CDR3 nucleotides: TGTGCCACTGCGGCAGATTGTTACGAGCAGTACTTC. It encodes CATAADCYEQYF.

The chain is built from TRBV10-3 and TRBJ2-3; the D gene could be TRBD1 or TRBD2 (5 bases each). The CDR3 has 12 amino acids. From germline, CDR1 is ENHRY and CDR2 SYGVKD. Trimming pared 11 bases from V and 0 bases from J, leaving 9 bases between. The CDR3 nucleotides read TGTGCCGTGGGACCCAGCACAGATACGCAGTATTTT. It codes for CAVGPSTDTQYF.

There are a few counts of this clonotype. The chain has TRBV7-8 and TRBJ2-4, with D perhaps TRBD1 or TRBD2 (6 bases each). The V end lost 2 bases, the J end lost 13 bases, and 18 bases lay between the germline ends. CDR3 size: 14 residues. Germline V gene data show CDR1 as SGHVS and CDR2 as FQNEAQ. CDR3 loop: CASSLIVRGGEQYF. As DNA, the CDR3 is TGTGCCAGCAGCTTAATAGTCAGGGGAGGAGAGCAGTACTTC.